This T cell receptor beta chain was recorded in a study of blood T cell repertoires in COVID-19 (dated by TCRdb to 2018 to 2020). Background on the whole study: The collaborator samples originated in the United States, Italy and Spain and spanned the acute and convalescent phases of COVID-19. The prospective study material was composed of cDNA or gDNA derived from T cells, B-cell-depleted T cells, or PBMCs. Deeply sampled blood TCRbeta repertoires from subjects exposed to, actively infected with, or recovered from COVID-19 were included in the dataset. A freely available public database, intended as a resource for researchers studying the immune response to SARS-CoV-2, is where the repertoires were released. Samples came from the ongoing ImmuneRACE study (first 160 participants) plus 1,254 subjects from 6 global collaborators. Sample metadata almost always included a de-identified subject ID, COVID-19 status, age in years and sex. Where HLA class I and class II types were available, the types were taken from metadata supplied by the sample provider, not from assay-based typing. Study-level results and caveats: How much clinical and demographic metadata was included differed by source and by participant, and the metadata was provided uncurated.

The immunoSEQ Assay, a bias-controlled multiplex PCR, was used to amplify TCRbeta CDR3 regions from genomic DNA. The study's processing was this. Nucleated cell counts per sample were estimated from amplification of reference gene primers within the assay. To quantify the absolute abundance of each unique TCRbeta CDR3 rearrangement, sequence reads were collapsed and filtered. Productive Simpson clonality was computed per sample as the square root of Simpson's diversity index over productive rearrangements. As stored in TCRdb, this immuneACCESS dataset retains in-frame rearrangements with V and J assigned. A fraction of the clones does not appear; measured against another copy, unresolved V genes explain less than half of the discrepancy, and the remainder lacks a known reason. For V, J and clone size, that table is used; D and trimming come from the DNA. The sample has some 130,000 clones on record, around 73% of them singletons. The ten most abundant clones make up 11% of the sample.

To note about this clone: Its target antigen remains unknown. Qualities for individual bases were not recorded, and no much larger clone is one base off.

A second Seattle source provided samples from volunteer blood donors who had recovered from COVID-19. The collaborating institutions used their own protocols to collect whole blood in K2EDTA tubes. For TCRbeta analysis, collaborators shipped samples as frozen whole blood, isolated PBMCs, or DNA extracted from either of those sample types. This sequence was found in a man between 60 and 70 years old who had recovered from COVID-19. Material for sequencing was peripheral blood.

The DNA is TGTGCCACCAGCAGAGATAACGGCGGGGAGGAGACCCAGTACTTC. The translation is CATSRDNGGEETQYF. The chain was built from TRBV15 and TRBJ2-5; 6 matching bases give a weak D call of TRBD2. The trim is 0 bases for V and 5 bases for J, with a gap of 13 bases between the germline ends. The CDR3 holds 15 amino acids from the cysteine to the phenylalanine. The CDR3 DNA has 45 bases and is translated from base 1. CDR1 and CDR2 were assigned from the germline V gene (reference sequence) as LNHNV and YYDKDF.